This T cell receptor (beta chain) stems from a study of identical twins. TCRdb itself ran the 5' RACE reads through MiXCR, one entry per CDR3 protein. Of a few hundred thousand distinct CDR3 sequences in the sample, just under 10% are singletons; the top ten hold around 3.1%. Germline assignment: CDR1 SGHTA and CDR2 FQGNSA. CDR3 length: 14 residues. V lost 4 bases and J lost 4, with 12 bases in between. Study-wide findings and caveats: Abundant beta clonotypes from cord blood had fewer insertions, unlike memory repertoires, which showed none. Excess sharing between twins was weaker in beta out-of-frame sequences.

This clonotype was seen more than once but under ten times. Antigen specificity is unknown. These records were also assigned to another study, of yellow fever vaccine responses in identical twins.

The TCR originated in a woman in her late teens or twenties in good health. Input material: PBMCs. V is TRBV7-2 and J is TRBJ2-3; D unclear. CDR3 region: CASSSSLGADTQYF. CDR3 nucleotide sequence: TGTGCCAGCAGCTCATCGCTCGGCGCAGATACGCAGTATTTT. The full variable domain, in which reference TRBV7-2 and TRBJ2-3 provide the parts outside the CDR3, is GAGVSQSPSNKVTEKGKDVELRCDPISGHTALYWYRQSLGQGLEFLIYFQGNSAPDKSGLPSDRFSAERTGGSVSTLTIQRTQQEDSAVYLCASSSSLGADTQYFGPGTRLTVL.